What follows is one TCR beta chain and its context. The target antigen is unknown. CDR3 length: 15 amino acids. Germline values: CDR1 MDHEN, CDR2 SYDVKM. V gave up 5 bases and J gave up 2 bases; unmatched junction bases: 6. Some clones are missing from TCRdb's copy, which holds only in-frame ones; the method was immunoSEQ multiplex PCR. The profile shows 200,000 or so clones, more than 80% of them singletons. This entry belongs to a study of cytomegalovirus exposure and HLA in healthy donors. Study-level results: Testing in vitro showed a few CMV-associated chains specific for CMV antigens. The classifier was said to identify cytomegalovirus status with high specificity and sensitivity.

This clonotype was obtained from a man aged 18 to 30 in good health and CMV-seropositive. The source material was PBMCs. J is TRBJ1-5 and V is TRBV28; 7 bases are a match to TRBD1. CDR3 loop: CASSLAGQGNQPQHF. CDR3 DNA sequence: TGTGCCAGCAGTCTCGCTGGACAGGGCAATCAGCCCCAGCATTTT.